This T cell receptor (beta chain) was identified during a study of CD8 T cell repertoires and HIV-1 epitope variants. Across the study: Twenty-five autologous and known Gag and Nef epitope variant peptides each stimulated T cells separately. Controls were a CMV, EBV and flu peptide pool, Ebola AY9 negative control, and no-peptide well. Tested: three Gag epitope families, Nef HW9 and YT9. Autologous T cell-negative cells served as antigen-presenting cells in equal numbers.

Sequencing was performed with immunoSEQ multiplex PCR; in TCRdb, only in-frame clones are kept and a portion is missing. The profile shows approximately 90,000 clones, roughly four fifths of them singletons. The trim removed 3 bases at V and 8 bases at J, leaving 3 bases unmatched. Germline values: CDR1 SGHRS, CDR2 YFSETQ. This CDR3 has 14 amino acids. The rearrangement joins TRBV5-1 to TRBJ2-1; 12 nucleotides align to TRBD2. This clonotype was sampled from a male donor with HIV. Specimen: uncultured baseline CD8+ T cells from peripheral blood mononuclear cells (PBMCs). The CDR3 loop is CASSSSGRADEQFF. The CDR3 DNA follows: TGCGCCAGCAGCTCTAGCGGGAGGGCCGATGAGCAGTTCTTC.